The 8 T cell receptor beta chains below all came from one sample that was sequenced in a study of T cell responses to AZD1222 COVID-19 vaccine. Using immunoSEQ multiplex PCR, the repertoire was profiled, and TCRdb retains in-frame clones only, with some absent. Counted here are 58,000 or so clones, approximately 86% occurring once; the ten biggest clones make up about 7.1%. Sequenced here: peripheral blood, sampled 28 days after the second AZD1222 dose. Receptors originate from an adult who received the AZD1222 COVID-19 vaccine.

The J gene is TRBJ2-3, the V gene TRBV19; D is unresolved. Germline-derived CDR1 and CDR2 are LNHDA and SQIVND (reference sequence). V gave up 5 bases and J gave up 7 bases, with 13 bases separating them. CDR3 length: 13 amino acids. The CDR3 region has the DNA TGTGCCAGTAGTTCCCGGGTCACTAATACGCAGTATTTT. Amino acids: CASSSRVTNTQYF.

The chain combines TRBV3-1 (or the pseudogene TRBV3-2) with TRBJ2-7; D gene unclear. The CDR3 loop spans 11 amino acids. CDR1 is LGHDT and CDR2 is YNNKEL in the germline V gene (reference sequence). Trimming cost V 3 bases and J 4 bases, with 4 bases left between them. CDR3 nucleotides: TGTGCCAGCAGCCATTTTTACGAGCAGTACTTC. Translated: CASSHFYEQYF.

The rearrangement uses TRBV6-4 and TRBJ2-1, with TRBD2 identical over 8 bases. This CDR3 region has 15 residues. V trimming: 2 bases; J trimming: 7 bases; junction bases outside the gene matches: 7. Germline V gene sequence: CDR1 MRHNA, CDR2 SNTAGT. The CDR3 coding sequence is TGTGCCAGCAGTGACAGCGGGGCTAGCGGGAATGAGCAGTTCTTC. This gives the protein CASSDSGASGNEQFF.

The chain couples TRBV24-1 to TRBJ2-5; 8 bases are a match to TRBD1. Germline lookup yields CDR1 KGHDR and CDR2 SFDVKD. The CDR3 contains 15 residues. V was pared by 3 bases and J by 2 bases, with 4 bases of the junction left unmatched. The CDR3 is CATSDTGQGQETQYF. CDR3 nucleotides: TGTGCCACCAGTGATACTGGACAGGGACAAGAGACCCAGTACTTC.

In this sample, this clone turned up once. This rearrangement joins TRBV7-2 to TRBJ1-2, with D tentatively TRBD1 (5 bases). The CDR3 is 14 residues long. CDR1 and CDR2 (germline): SGHTA, FQGNSA. Trimming removed 3 bases from V and 2 bases from J, with 10 bases in between. CDR3 loop: CASSLGTSNYGYTF. CDR3 DNA sequence: TGTGCCAGCAGCTTGGGGACGTCCAACTATGGCTACACCTTC.

The chain recombines TRBV4-3 with TRBJ1-2, with D unresolved. V gave up 0 bases and J gave up 6 bases, with 8 bases separating them. Looked up from germline, CDR1 is LGHNA and CDR2 is YSLEER. CDR3 length: 13 amino acids. CDR3 residues: CASSQDTRNGYTF. DNA of the CDR3: TGCGCCAGCAGCCAAGATACCCGGAATGGCTACACCTTC.

This clone showed up just once. The gene calls are TRBV9 and TRBJ2-3, with D possibly called TRBD1 or TRBD2 (5 bases each). Per germline, CDR1 SGDLS and CDR2 YYNGEE. With 6 bases removed from V and 1 base from J, the gap between germline ends came to 9 bases. The CDR3 contains 13 residues. CDR3 in amino acids: CASNRDRTDTQYF. CDR3 bases: TGTGCCAGCAACCGGGACCGCACAGATACGCAGTATTTT.

This clone was counted only a few times. The rearrangement joins TRBV2 to TRBJ1-5; maybe TRBD1 (5 bases). CDR1 SNHLY and CDR2 FYNNEI come from the germline V gene. The V end lost 6 bases, the J end lost 2 bases, and 14 bases lay between the germline ends. This CDR3 contains 15 residues. The DNA for the CDR3 is TGTGCCAGCAGCGCCGGGACTGGAGGCAATCAGCCCCAGCATTTT. It specifies CASSAGTGGNQPQHF.